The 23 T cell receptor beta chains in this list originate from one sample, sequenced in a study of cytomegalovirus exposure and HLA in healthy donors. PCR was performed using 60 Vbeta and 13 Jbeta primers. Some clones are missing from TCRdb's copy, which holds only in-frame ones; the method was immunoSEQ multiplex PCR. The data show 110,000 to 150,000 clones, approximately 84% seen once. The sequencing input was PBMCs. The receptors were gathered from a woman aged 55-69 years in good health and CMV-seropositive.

The CDR3 sequence: CASSLAGGDTQYF. The CDR3 coding sequence is TGTGCCAGTAGCCTAGCGGGCGGGGATACGCAGTATTTT. The V call is TRBV19, the J call TRBJ2-3, with 8 bases matching TRBD2. The CDR3 has 13 residues. CDR1 LNHDA and CDR2 SQIVND come from the germline V gene (reference sequence). Trimming removed 6 bases from V and 6 bases from J; junction bases left unmatched: 5.

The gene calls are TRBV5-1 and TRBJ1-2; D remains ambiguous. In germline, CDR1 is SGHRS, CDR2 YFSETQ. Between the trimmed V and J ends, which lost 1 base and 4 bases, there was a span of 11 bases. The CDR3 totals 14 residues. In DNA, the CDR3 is TGCGCCAGCAGCTTGAACCAGGAGGGCTATGGCTACACCTTC. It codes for CASSLNQEGYGYTF.

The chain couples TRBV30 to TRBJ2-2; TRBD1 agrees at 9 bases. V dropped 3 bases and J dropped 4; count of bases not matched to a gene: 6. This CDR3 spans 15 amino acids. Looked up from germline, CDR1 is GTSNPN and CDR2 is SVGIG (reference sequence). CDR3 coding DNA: TGTGCCTGGAGCCTGGGACAGGGTCGCACCGGGGAGCTGTTTTTT. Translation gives CAWSLGQGRTGELFF.

The CDR3 bases are TGTGCCAGCAGGGGGCAGGGGCGGACTGAAGCTTTCTTT. Protein sequence: CASRGQGRTEAFF. This chain connects TRBV2 to TRBJ1-1; D may be TRBD1 (6 bases). This CDR3 comprises 13 residues. The germline V gene encodes CDR1 SNHLY and CDR2 FYNNEI. Trimming removed 6 bases at V and 5 bases at J, with 13 bases between.

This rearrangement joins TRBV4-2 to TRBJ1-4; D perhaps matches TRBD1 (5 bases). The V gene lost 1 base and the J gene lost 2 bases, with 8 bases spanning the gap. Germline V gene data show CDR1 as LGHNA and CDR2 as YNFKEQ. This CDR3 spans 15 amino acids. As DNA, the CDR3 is TGTGCCAGCAGCCAAGGGGCAGGGACTAATGAAAAACTGTTTTTT. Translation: CASSQGAGTNEKLFF.

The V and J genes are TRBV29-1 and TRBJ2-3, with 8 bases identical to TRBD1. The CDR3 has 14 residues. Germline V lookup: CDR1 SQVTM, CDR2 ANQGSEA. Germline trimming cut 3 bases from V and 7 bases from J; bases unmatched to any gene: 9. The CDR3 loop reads CSVDYGQGGHTQYF. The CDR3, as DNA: TGCAGCGTTGACTACGGACAGGGAGGTCATACGCAGTATTTT.

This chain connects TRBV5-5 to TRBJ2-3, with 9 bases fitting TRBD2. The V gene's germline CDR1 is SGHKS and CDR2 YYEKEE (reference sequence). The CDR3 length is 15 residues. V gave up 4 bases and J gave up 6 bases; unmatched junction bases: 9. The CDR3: CASSPDATSGDTQYF. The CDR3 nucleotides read TGTGCCAGCAGCCCCGACGCGACTAGCGGTGATACGCAGTATTTT.

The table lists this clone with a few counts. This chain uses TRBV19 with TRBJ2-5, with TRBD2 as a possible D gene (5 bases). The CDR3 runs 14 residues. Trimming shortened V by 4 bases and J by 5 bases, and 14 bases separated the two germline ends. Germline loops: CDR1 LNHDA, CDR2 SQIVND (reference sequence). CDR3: CASSRTSPGETQYF. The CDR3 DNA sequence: TGTGCCAGTAGTAGAACTTCCCCGGGGGAGACCCAGTACTTC.

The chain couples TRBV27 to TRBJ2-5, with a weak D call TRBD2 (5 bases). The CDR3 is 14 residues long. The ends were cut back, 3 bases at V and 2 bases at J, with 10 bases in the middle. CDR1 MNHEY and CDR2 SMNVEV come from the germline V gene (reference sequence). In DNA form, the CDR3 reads TGTGCCAGCAGTTTGCTCTCGGGGCAAGAGACCCAGTACTTC. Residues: CASSLLSGQETQYF.

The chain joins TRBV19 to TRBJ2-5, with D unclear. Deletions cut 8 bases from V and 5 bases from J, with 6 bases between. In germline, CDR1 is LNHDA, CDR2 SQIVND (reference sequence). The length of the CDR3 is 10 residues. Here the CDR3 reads CASRAETQYF. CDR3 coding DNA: TGTGCCAGTCGAGCCGAGACCCAGTACTTC.

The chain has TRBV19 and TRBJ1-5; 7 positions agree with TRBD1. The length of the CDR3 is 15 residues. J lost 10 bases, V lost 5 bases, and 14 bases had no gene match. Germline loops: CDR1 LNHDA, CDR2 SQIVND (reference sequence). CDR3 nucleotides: TGTGCCAGTAGTCCACAAACAGGGGAGTTTCAACCCCAGCATTTT. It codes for CASSPQTGEFQPQHF.

This CDR3 reads CASSLGDRSSNTEAFF. In nucleotides, the CDR3 is TGTGCCAGCAGCCTGGGGGACAGGTCCTCGAACACTGAAGCTTTCTTT. This chain links TRBV7-9 with TRBJ1-1; the match to TRBD1 covers 8 bases. Looked up from germline, CDR1 is SEHNR and CDR2 is FQNEAQ (reference sequence). This CDR3 contains 16 residues. The V segment lost 5 bases and the J segment 1 base; nucleotides outside the gene matches: 9. The entire variable domain, with the rest obtained from reference TRBV7-9 and TRBJ1-1, is as follows: DTGVSQNPRHKITKRGQNVTFRCDPISEHNRLYWYRQTLGQGPEFLTYFQNEAQLEKSRLLSDRFSAERPKGSFSTLEIQRTEQGDSAMYLCASSLGDRSSNTEAFFGQGTRLTVV.

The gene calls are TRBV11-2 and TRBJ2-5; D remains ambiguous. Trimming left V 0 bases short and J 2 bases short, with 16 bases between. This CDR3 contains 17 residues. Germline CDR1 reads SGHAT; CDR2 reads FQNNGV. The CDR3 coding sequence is TGTGCCAGCAGCTTAGAGCCCTACCCGTCGCCTCAAGAGACCCAGTACTTC. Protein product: CASSLEPYPSPQETQYF.

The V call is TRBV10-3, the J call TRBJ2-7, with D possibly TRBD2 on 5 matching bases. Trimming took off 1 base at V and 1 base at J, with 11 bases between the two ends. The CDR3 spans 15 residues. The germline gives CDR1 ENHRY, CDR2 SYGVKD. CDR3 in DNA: TGTGCCATCAGTGAGTTGCGGGCTCCTTCCTACGAGCAGTACTTC. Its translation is CAISELRAPSYEQYF.

The CDR3 DNA follows: TGTGCCAGTAGTATAGAGGGGACAGGCGTGCGGGAGCAGTACTTC. Its translation is CASSIEGTGVREQYF. The J gene is TRBJ2-7, the V gene TRBV19; 8 bases are shared with TRBD1. The germline gives CDR1 LNHDA, CDR2 SQIVND (reference sequence). This CDR3 spans 15 amino acids. J was trimmed by 7 bases and V by 0 bases; bases with no gene match: 8.

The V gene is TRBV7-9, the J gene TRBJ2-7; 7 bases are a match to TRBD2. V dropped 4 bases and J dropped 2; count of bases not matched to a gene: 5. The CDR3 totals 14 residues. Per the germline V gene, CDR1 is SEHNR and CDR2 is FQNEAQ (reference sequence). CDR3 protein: CASSSREPPYEQYF. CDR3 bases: TGTGCCAGCAGCTCGCGGGAGCCCCCCTACGAGCAGTACTTC.

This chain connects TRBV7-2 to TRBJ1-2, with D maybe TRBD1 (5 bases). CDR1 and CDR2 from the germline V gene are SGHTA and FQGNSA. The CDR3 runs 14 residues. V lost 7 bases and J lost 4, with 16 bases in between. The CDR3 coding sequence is TGTGCCAGCACCGAAGACAGCCAGATCTATGGCTACACCTTC. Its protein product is CASTEDSQIYGYTF.

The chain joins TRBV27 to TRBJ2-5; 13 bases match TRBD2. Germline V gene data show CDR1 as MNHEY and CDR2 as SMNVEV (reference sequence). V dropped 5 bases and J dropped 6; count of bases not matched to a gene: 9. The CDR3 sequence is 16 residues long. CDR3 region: CASSPIGLAGVKTQYF. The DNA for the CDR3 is TGTGCCAGCAGTCCAATCGGACTAGCGGGAGTAAAGACCCAGTACTTC.

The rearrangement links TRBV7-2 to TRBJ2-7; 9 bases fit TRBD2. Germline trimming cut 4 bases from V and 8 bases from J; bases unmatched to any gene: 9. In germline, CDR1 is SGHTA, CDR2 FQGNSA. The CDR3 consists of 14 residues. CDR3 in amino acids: CASSSSGTSDKQYF. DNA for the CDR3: TGTGCCAGCAGCTCTAGCGGGACAAGTGATAAGCAGTACTTC.

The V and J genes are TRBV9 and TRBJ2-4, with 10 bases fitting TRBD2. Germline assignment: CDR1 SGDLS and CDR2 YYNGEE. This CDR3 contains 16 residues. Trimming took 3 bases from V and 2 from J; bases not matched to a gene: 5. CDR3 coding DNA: TGTGCCAGCAGCGCCGGGACTAGCGACCCCAAAAACATTCAGTACTTC. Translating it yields CASSAGTSDPKNIQYF.

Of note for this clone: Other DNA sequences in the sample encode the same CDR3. CDR3 nucleotide sequence: TGTGCCTGGATGAGGGGGGGAAGCTACGAGCAGTACTTC. Its translation: CAWMRGGSYEQYF. This chain joins TRBV30 and TRBJ2-7; a possible D gene is TRBD2 (7 bases). CDR1 is GTSNPN and CDR2 is SVGIG in the germline V gene (reference sequence). V was trimmed by 4 bases and J by 3 bases, leaving 13 bases between them. The CDR3 consists of 13 residues.

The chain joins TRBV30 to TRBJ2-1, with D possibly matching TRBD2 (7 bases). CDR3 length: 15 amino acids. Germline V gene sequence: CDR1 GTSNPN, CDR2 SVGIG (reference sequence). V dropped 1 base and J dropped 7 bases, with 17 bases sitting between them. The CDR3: CAWSEGGGPGNEQFF. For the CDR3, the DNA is TGTGCCTGGAGTGAGGGGGGAGGGCCGGGGAATGAGCAGTTCTTC.

CDR3 amino acids: CASSYGKARDTIYF. DNA of the CDR3: TGTGCCAGCAGTTACGGAAAAGCGAGAGACACCATATATTTT. The chain carries TRBV6-5 and TRBJ1-3; D is unresolved. The germline CDR1 and CDR2 sequences are MNHEY and SVGAGI. With 2 bases removed from V and 8 bases from J, the gap between germline ends came to 13 bases. The CDR3 is 14 residues long.